The clone carrying this T cell receptor beta chain was detected a few times. The patients had localized lung adenocarcinoma, a non-small cell subtype. TCRdb called the PCR reads again in MiXCR, with one record for every CDR3 protein. The table includes around 23,000 distinct CDR3 sequences, about 50% detected once. This sample was included in a study of CD4 and CD8 cells across lung adenocarcinoma regions. CDR1 is MNHEY and CDR2 is SMNVEV in the germline V gene (reference sequence). This CDR3 has 15 residues. Between the trimmed V and J ends, which lost 8 bases and 4 bases, there was a span of 15 bases.

V and J are TRBV27 and TRBJ1-6; D perhaps matches TRBD1 (6 bases). Source material: CD8+ T cells from the center of a lung tumor. The clonotype was recovered from a male donor with lung adenocarcinoma. The CD4 and CD8 labels of this study may be unreliable. The CDR3 nucleotides read TGTGCCAGCTCTTTTAGTGGACAGTATAATTCACCCCTCCACTTT. Translation gives CASSFSGQYNSPLHF.